This T cell receptor (beta chain) was captured by sequencing in a study of shared clonotypes between healthy human individuals. Assay: immunoSEQ multiplex PCR; the TCRdb copy retains only in-frame clones and omits some. Altogether roughly 410,000 clones are present, 96% being singletons, with the ten largest covering around 0.29%. This clone was seen a single time. The antigen is unknown. Study results and caveats: Naive subsets, compared against memory subsets, generally had larger estimated richness values.

Source material: memory CD8+ T cells sorted from blood. Indicated subset: CD45RO+ cells pooled with CCR7-negative TemRA cells. The clonotype comes from a man younger than 40 in good health.

DNA for the CDR3: TGTGCCTGGAGTCGCAAACCAGAACAGGGCAGATACGAGCAGTACTTC. Protein: CAWSRKPEQGRYEQYF. The chain has TRBV30 and TRBJ2-7; a possible D gene is TRBD1 (6 bases). The V end was cut by 2 bases, the J end by 4 bases, with 21 bases between. Germline loops: CDR1 GTSNPN, CDR2 SVGIG (reference sequence). This CDR3 contains 16 residues.